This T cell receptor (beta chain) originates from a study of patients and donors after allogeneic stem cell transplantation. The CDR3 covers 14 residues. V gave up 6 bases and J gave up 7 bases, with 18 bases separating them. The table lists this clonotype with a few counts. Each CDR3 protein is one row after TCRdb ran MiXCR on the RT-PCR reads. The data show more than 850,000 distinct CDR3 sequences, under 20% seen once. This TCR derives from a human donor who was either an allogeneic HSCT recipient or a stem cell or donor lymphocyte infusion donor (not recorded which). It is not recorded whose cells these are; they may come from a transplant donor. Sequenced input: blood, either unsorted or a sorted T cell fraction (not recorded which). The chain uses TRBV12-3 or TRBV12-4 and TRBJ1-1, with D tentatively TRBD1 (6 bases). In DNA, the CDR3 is TGTGCCAGCAGCGATAAGAGATTGGACAGTGAAGCTTTCTTT. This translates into CASSDKRLDSEAFF.